A selection of T cell receptor beta chains follows, all from one sample in a study of T cell responses to AZD1222 COVID-19 vaccine. The table came from immunoSEQ multiplex PCR; TCRdb's copy has only in-frame clones and leaves some out. The sample lists about 120,000 clones, roughly 90% occurring once. The source was peripheral blood, collected on day 0 of AZD1222 vaccination. The receptors derive from an adult in good health. Both conserved end residues are part of each CDR3. D genes are given only for firm matches. The size field is filled for only some rows; it gives once, few, many or a size class.

clone_size | j_call | v_call | cdr3_length | d_call | cdr3_nt | cdr3_aa
once | TRBJ1-4 | TRBV7-9 | 14 | NA | TGTGCCAGCAGCCGAGACGGACTGATCGGGGGGGTGTTTTTT | CASSRDGLIGGVFF
NA | TRBJ2-5 | TRBV23-1 | 17 | NA | TGCGCCAGCAGTCAATCGGAGAGGACCGACAGTCAAGAGACCCAGTACTTC | CASSQSERTDSQETQYF
NA | TRBJ1-4 | TRBV27 | 14 | NA | TGTGCCAGCAGTTCGTACGGAAGCAATGAAAAACTGTTTTTT | CASSSYGSNEKLFF
NA | TRBJ2-3 | TRBV7-2 | 16 | TRBD2 | TGTGCCAGCAGCTTAGTAGCGGGGGGAAGCACAGATACGCAGTATTTT | CASSLVAGGSTDTQYF
NA | TRBJ1-1 | TRBV28 | 11 | NA | TGTGCCAGCAGTCTCCCCACTGAAGCTTTCTTT | CASSLPTEAFF
NA | TRBJ2-5 | TRBV7-3 | 14 | TRBD1 | TGTGCCAGCAGCCAGGACAGGGGTCGAGAGACCCAGTACTTC | CASSQDRGRETQYF
NA | TRBJ1-1 | TRBV6-5 | 14 | TRBD1 | TGTGCCAGCAGATGGGGACAGAAGAACACTGAAGCTTTCTTT | CASRWGQKNTEAFF
NA | TRBJ1-1 | TRBV6-2/TRBV6-3 | 14 | NA | TGTGCCAGCAGTCACACGAGGATGAACACTGAAGCTTTCTTT | CASSHTRMNTEAFF
NA | TRBJ1-1 | TRBV6-5 | 14 | NA | TGTGCCACCACAGACTGGGGGGCGGGCACTGAAGCTTTCTTT | CATTDWGAGTEAFF
NA | TRBJ2-5 | TRBV11-2 | 14 | NA | TGTGCCAGCAGCTTGGGACCTGGGGCGGAGACCCAGTACTTC | CASSLGPGAETQYF
NA | TRBJ1-5 | TRBV3-1/TRBV3-2 | 14 | NA | TGTGCCAGCAGCCCGGGGGTCGTAGGCCAGCCCCAGCATTTT | CASSPGVVGQPQHF
many | TRBJ1-6 | TRBV5-1 | 18 | NA | TGCGCCAGCAGCCCTACTGTTCGCATACAGAGCCCTAATTCACCCCTCCACTTT | CASSPTVRIQSPNSPLHF
NA | TRBJ2-2 | TRBV11-3 | 15 | NA | TGTGCCAGCAGCCACAGCCGGGGAGGAGGCGGGGAGCTGTTTTTT | CASSHSRGGGGELFF
NA | TRBJ1-2 | TRBV7-2 | 16 | NA | TGTGCCAGCAGCTTAACCCGGACGACTGCTAACTATGGCTACACCTTC | CASSLTRTTANYGYTF
NA | TRBJ2-3 | TRBV7-3 | 14 | NA | TGTGCCAGCAGCTTAAGCGGCAGAGCAGATACGCAGTATTTT | CASSLSGRADTQYF
NA | TRBJ2-6 | TRBV2 | 16 | TRBD2 | TGTGCCAGCAGTTGGGAGGGGACTTCTGGGGCCAACGTCCTGACTTTC | CASSWEGTSGANVLTF
NA | TRBJ2-3 | TRBV11-2 | 15 | TRBD2 | TGTGCCAGCAGCTTATTAGCGGGTTCCACAGATACGCAGTATTTT | CASSLLAGSTDTQYF
NA | TRBJ2-5 | TRBV7-9 | 15 | NA | TGTGCCAGCAGCTTAGATGGGATAGGGGTAGAGACCCAGTACTTC | CASSLDGIGVETQYF
NA | TRBJ2-2 | TRBV27 | 15 | NA | TGTGCCAGCAGTTTATTTCGGACAGAAACCGGGGAGCTGTTTTTT | CASSLFRTETGELFF
few | TRBJ1-2 | TRBV28 | 14 | NA | TGTGCCAGCAGTTTACCCCGGACATGGCGGGGCTACACCTTC | CASSLPRTWRGYTF
NA | TRBJ1-4 | TRBV5-1 | 17 | NA | TGCGCCAGCAGCTCCCTAACCCTTGACACAGAGGGTGAAAAACTGTTTTTT | CASSSLTLDTEGEKLFF
NA | TRBJ2-7 | TRBV6-1 | 11 | NA | TGTGCCAGCAGTGAAGGCAGGGGTCAGTACTTC | CASSEGRGQYF
once | TRBJ1-3 | TRBV30 | 13 | NA | TGTGCCTGGATAGGGAACTCTGGAAACACCATATATTTT | CAWIGNSGNTIYF
NA | TRBJ2-3 | TRBV19 | 15 | TRBD2 | TGTGCCAGTAGACATCCGGGGGGGAGTACAGATACGCAGTATTTT | CASRHPGGSTDTQYF
NA | TRBJ1-2 | TRBV28 | 12 | NA | TGTGCCAGCAGTTTGTTGCAGAGTGGCTACACCTTC | CASSLLQSGYTF
NA | TRBJ2-1 | TRBV15 | 14 | TRBD2 | TGTGCCACCAGGGCTAGCGGGGGCAACAATGAGCAGTTCTTC | CATRASGGNNEQFF
NA | TRBJ1-1 | TRBV18 | 14 | TRBD1 | TGTGCCAGCTCACCGACCCGGGACAGCTTGAAAGCTTTCTTT | CASSPTRDSLKAFF
NA | TRBJ2-1 | TRBV4-3 | 15 | NA | TGCGCCAGCAGCCAAGCGTCTAGCTCGGGCGATGAGCAGTTCTTC | CASSQASSSGDEQFF
NA | TRBJ1-5 | TRBV30 | 13 | NA | TGTGCCTGGAGTGGCCATAGCAATCAGCCCCAGCATTTT | CAWSGHSNQPQHF
NA | TRBJ1-4 | TRBV5-1 | 13 | NA | TGCGCCAGCAGCGGGAATACTAATGAAAAACTGTTTTTT | CASSGNTNEKLFF
NA | TRBJ1-1 | TRBV13 | 12 | NA | TGTGCCAGCACTCTTATTCGAACTGAAGCTTTCTTT | CASTLIRTEAFF
few | TRBJ1-5 | TRBV28 | 15 | NA | TGTGCCAGCAGTTCAGAGGGGTACGGCAATCAGCCCCAGCATTTT | CASSSEGYGNQPQHF
NA | TRBJ2-4 | TRBV7-2 | 11 | NA | TGTGCCAGCAGCTTAGTGGGACTGGCATACTTC | CASSLVGLAYF